A single sample gave rise to the 9 T cell receptor beta chains below, sequenced in a study of post-analysis software for immune sequencing data (dated by TCRdb to about 2015). Overall study outcomes, separate from this receptor: Patients showed significantly higher frequencies than controls for a handful of TRBV segments, among them TRBV5-6, TRBV5-1 and TRBV20-1.

The library was prepared using PCR. Sequenced on an Illumina HiSeq 2500. To reduce PCR and sequencing biases, unique molecular identifiers were incorporated into the TCR beta cDNA libraries. TCRdb itself trimmed the public reads at Q25 with fastp, ran MiXCR and retained productive beta chains. Rows merge per CDR3 protein into single entries with the most common DNA and genes. This sample lists roughly 800,000 distinct CDR3 sequences; roughly 50% were detected once. Roughly 4.4% of the sample goes to the ten largest clones. What these receptors recognize is not known. Sample: blood. These receptors were obtained from a girl under 18 with multiple sclerosis.

In its sample, this clonotype was seen once. The rearrangement links TRBV12-3 or TRBV12-4 to TRBJ2-7; 7 bases line up with TRBD2. CDR3 length equals 15 residues. V trimming: 2 bases; J trimming: 0 bases; junction bases outside the gene matches: 4. The chain's CDR3 is CASSLSGMDSYEQYF. CDR3 coding DNA: TGTGCCAGCAGTTTAAGCGGGATGGACTCCTACGAGCAGTACTTC.

The chain links TRBV6-6 to TRBJ2-7; D not certain. This CDR3 is 14 amino acids long. Germline V gene data show CDR1 as MNHNY and CDR2 as SVGAGI (reference sequence). V was trimmed by 8 bases and J by 2 bases, leaving 16 bases between them. CDR3 loop: CASQPRMNPYEQYF. DNA of the CDR3: TGTGCCAGCCAACCTCGGATGAACCCCTACGAGCAGTACTTC.

The chain couples TRBV15 to TRBJ1-1; D is ambiguous. V shed 11 bases and J shed 5 bases, with 18 bases lying between them. Germline V CDR1 and CDR2: LNHNV, YYDKDF (reference sequence). This CDR3 spans 13 amino acids. DNA of the CDR3: TGTGCCTCATCGAAGGGAATTGAGACTGAAGCTTTCTTT. It codes for CASSKGIETEAFF. Full variable domain (remainder filled in from reference TRBV15 and TRBJ1-1): DAMVIQNPRYQVTQFGKPVTLSCSQTLNHNVMYWYQQKSSQAPKLLFHYYDKDFNNEADTPDNFQSRRPNTSFCFLDIRSPGLGDTAMYLCASSKGIETEAFFGQGTRLTVV.

V gene TRBV7-8 combines with J gene TRBJ2-3, with 10 bases that match TRBD1. The CDR3 loop spans 13 amino acids. Germline V gene sequence: CDR1 SGHVS, CDR2 FQNEAQ. V dropped 5 bases and J dropped 14; count of bases not matched to a gene: 10. CDR3: CASSPIRDRGWYF. DNA of the CDR3: TGTGCCAGCAGCCCTATACGGGACAGGGGATGGTATTTT.

In its sample, this clonotype was seen a few times. This chain joins TRBV11-1 and TRBJ2-1; D might be TRBD2 (6 bases). From germline, CDR1 is SGHAT and CDR2 FQDESV (reference sequence). V was clipped by 6 bases and J by 13 bases, with 16 bases between them. The CDR3 runs 12 residues. CDR3 DNA: TGTGCCAGCAGGCCCCTGGCGGGGCCCCAGTTCTTC. It specifies CASRPLAGPQFF.

This clonotype has only a few counts. The junction and the germline gene differ at one end; a read error may be behind it. The chain couples TRBV27 to TRBJ2-7; TRBD1 matches at 7 bases. CDR1 is MNHEY, CDR2 SMNVEV, per germline (reference sequence). The CDR3 contains 15 residues. The CDR3 DNA sequence: TGTGCCGGCAGTCTGGGACAGTCGAGCTCCTACGAGCAGTACTTC. This codes for CAGSLGQSSSYEQYF.

This chain connects TRBV5-1 to TRBJ1-1, with D unclear. The CDR3 totals 15 residues. CDR1 and CDR2 from the germline V gene are SGHRS and YFSETQ. V shed 5 bases and J shed 1 base, with 15 bases lying between them. The CDR3 spells CASRPDFGGNTEAFF. The DNA of the CDR3 is TGCGCCAGCAGGCCGGACTTTGGAGGGAACACTGAAGCTTTCTTT.

The chain has TRBV5-1 and TRBJ1-2; no clear D gene. CDR1 and CDR2 (germline): SGHRS, YFSETQ. Trimming cost V 0 bases and J 4 bases, with 7 bases left between them. The CDR3 totals 13 residues. CDR3 amino acids: CASSLEVIYGYTF. The DNA for the CDR3 is TGCGCCAGCAGCTTGGAAGTAATCTATGGCTACACCTTC.

This clonotype was detected a few times. The V call is TRBV7-9, the J call TRBJ2-7, with D perhaps TRBD1 or TRBD2 (5 bases each). The CDR3 covers 16 residues. Germline CDR1 is SEHNR and CDR2 is FQNEAQ (reference sequence). Trimming pared 3 bases from V and 1 base from J, leaving 16 bases between. DNA of the CDR3: TGTGCCAGCAGCTTTTTGAACCGGGACGGATCCTACGAGCAGTACTTC. Protein: CASSFLNRDGSYEQYF.